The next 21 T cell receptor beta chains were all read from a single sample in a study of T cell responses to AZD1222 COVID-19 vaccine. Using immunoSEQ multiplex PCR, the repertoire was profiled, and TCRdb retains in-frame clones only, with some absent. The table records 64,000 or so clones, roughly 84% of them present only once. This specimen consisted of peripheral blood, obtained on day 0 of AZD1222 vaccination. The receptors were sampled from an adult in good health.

Here the CDR3 reads CASSVAYEQYF. CDR3 in DNA: TGTGCCAGCAGTGTGGCCTACGAGCAGTACTTC. V is TRBV2 and J is TRBJ2-7; D gene unclear. V was cut by 4 bases and J by 2 bases, with 3 bases left in between. Germline-derived CDR1 and CDR2 are SNHLY and FYNNEI. The CDR3 is 11 residues long.

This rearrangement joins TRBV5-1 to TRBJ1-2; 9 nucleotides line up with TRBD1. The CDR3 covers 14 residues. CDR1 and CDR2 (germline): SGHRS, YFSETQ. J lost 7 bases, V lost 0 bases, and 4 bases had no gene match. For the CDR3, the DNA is TGCGCCAGCAGCTTGGCACAGGGGGCCTCTGGCTACACCTTC. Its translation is CASSLAQGASGYTF.

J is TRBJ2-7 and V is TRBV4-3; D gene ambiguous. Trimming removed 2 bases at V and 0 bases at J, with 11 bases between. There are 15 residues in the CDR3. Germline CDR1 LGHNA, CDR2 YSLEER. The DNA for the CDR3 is TGCGCCAGCAGCCAACGCGTCGAAAGCTCCTACGAGCAGTACTTC. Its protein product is CASSQRVESSYEQYF.

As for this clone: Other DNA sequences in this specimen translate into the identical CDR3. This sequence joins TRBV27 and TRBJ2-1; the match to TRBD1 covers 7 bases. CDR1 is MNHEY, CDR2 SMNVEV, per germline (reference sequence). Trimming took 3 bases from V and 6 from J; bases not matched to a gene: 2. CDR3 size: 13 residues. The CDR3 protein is CASSLAGGNEQFF. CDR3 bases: TGTGCCAGCAGTTTGGCAGGGGGCAATGAGCAGTTCTTC.

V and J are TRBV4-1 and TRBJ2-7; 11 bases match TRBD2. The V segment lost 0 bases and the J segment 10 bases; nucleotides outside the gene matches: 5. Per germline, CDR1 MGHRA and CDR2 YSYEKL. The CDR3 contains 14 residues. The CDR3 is CASSQESTSGSQYF. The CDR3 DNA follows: TGCGCCAGCAGCCAAGAGAGCACTAGCGGGAGTCAGTACTTC.

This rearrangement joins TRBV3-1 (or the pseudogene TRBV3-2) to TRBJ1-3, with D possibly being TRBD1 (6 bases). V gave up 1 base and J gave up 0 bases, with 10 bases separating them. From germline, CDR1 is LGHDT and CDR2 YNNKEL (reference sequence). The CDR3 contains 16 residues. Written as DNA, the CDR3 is TGTGCCAGCAGCCAAGCAGGACAGCCCTCTGGAAACACCATATATTTT. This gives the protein CASSQAGQPSGNTIYF.

CDR3: CSVAEYSNQPQHF. CDR3 sequence (DNA): TGCAGCGTTGCAGAATATAGCAATCAGCCCCAGCATTTT. The chain joins TRBV29-1 to TRBJ1-5, with D uncertain. Germline loops: CDR1 SQVTM, CDR2 ANQGSEA. The CDR3 runs 13 residues. Trimming took off 4 bases at V and 0 bases at J, with 7 bases between the two ends.

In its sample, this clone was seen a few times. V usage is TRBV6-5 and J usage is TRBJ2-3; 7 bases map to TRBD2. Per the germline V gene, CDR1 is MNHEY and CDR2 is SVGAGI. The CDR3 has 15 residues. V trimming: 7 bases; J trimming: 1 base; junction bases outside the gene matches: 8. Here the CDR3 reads CASTEGAGGTDTQYF. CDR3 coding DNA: TGTGCCAGCACGGAGGGCGCGGGGGGCACAGATACGCAGTATTTT.

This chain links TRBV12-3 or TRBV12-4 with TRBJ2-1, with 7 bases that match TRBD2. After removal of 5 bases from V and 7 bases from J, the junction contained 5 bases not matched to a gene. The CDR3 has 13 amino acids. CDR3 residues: CASSTGGKNEQFF. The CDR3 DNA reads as TGTGCCAGCAGTACGGGGGGTAAGAATGAGCAGTTCTTC.

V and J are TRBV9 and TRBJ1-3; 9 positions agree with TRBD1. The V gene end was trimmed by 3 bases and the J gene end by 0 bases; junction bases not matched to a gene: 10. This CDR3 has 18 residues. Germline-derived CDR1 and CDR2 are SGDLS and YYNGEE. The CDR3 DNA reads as TGTGCCAGCAGCGATCCGGGACAGGGCGCCCTCTCTGGAAACACCATATATTTT. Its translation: CASSDPGQGALSGNTIYF. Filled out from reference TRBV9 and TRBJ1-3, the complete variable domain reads DSGVTQTPKHLITATGQRVTLRCSPRSGDLSVYWYQQSLDQGLQFLIQYYNGEERAKGNILERFSAQQFPDLHSELNLSSLELGDSALYFCASSDPGQGALSGNTIYFGEGSWLTVV.

DNA for the CDR3: TGTGCCAGCAGTTCCGCCTCCTTGCGGGGGCTGAATGAGCAGTTCTTC. It translates to CASSSASLRGLNEQFF. The chain couples TRBV27 to TRBJ2-1; D is perhaps TRBD2 (7 bases). CDR1 and CDR2 (germline): MNHEY, SMNVEV (reference sequence). The CDR3 length is 16 residues. Trimming shortened V by 4 bases and J by 7 bases, and 20 bases separated the two germline ends.

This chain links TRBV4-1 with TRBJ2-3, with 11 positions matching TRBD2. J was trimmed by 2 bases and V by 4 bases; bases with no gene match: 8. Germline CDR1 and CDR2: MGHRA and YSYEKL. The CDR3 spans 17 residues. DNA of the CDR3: TGCGCCAGCAGCCCCCTCACTAGCGGGGGCATCACAGATACGCAGTATTTT. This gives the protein CASSPLTSGGITDTQYF.

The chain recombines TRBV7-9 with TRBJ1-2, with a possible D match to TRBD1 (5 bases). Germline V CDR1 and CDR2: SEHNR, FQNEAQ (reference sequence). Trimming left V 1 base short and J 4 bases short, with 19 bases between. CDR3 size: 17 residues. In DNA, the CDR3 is TGTGCCAGCAGCTTAGGGGGACTTAGAAGTGAGAGCTATGGCTACACCTTC. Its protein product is CASSLGGLRSESYGYTF.

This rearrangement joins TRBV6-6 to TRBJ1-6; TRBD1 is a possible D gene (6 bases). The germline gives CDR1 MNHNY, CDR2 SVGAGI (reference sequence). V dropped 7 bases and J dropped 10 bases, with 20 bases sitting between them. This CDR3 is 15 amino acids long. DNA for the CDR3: TGTGCCAGCACCAACGGGGGGCCCATTAACTCACCCCTCCACTTT. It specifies CASTNGGPINSPLHF.

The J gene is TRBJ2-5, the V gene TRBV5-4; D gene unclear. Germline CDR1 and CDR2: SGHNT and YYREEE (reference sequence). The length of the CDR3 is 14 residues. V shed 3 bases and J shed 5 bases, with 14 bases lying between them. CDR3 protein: CASSSPTARETQYF. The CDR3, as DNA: TGTGCCAGCAGCTCACCAACCGCCCGGGAGACCCAGTACTTC.

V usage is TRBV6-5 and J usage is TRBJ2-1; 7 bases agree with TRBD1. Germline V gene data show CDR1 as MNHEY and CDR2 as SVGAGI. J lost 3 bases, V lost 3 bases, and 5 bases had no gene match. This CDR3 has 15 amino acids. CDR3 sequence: CASSYDRAFYNEQFF. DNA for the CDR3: TGTGCCAGCAGTTATGACAGGGCCTTCTACAATGAGCAGTTCTTC.

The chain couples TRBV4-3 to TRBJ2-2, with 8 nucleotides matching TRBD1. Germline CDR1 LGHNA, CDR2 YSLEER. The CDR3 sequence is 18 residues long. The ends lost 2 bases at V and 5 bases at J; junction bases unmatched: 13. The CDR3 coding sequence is TGCGCCAGCAGCCAACCCTACAGGACAGGGATGGGAACCGGGGAGCTGTTTTTT. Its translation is CASSQPYRTGMGTGELFF.

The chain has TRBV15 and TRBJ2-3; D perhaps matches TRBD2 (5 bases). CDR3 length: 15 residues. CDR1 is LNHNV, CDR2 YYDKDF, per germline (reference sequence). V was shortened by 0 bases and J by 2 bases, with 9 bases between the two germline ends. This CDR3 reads CATSRDPTNTDTQYF. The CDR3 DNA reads TGTGCCACCAGCAGAGATCCGACTAACACAGATACGCAGTATTTT.

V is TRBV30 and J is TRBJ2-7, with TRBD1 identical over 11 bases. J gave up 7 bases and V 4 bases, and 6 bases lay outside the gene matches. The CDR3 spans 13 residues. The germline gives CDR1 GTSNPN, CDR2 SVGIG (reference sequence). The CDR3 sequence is CAWTKGQGGEQYF. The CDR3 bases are TGTGCCTGGACAAAGGGACAGGGGGGGGAGCAGTACTTC.

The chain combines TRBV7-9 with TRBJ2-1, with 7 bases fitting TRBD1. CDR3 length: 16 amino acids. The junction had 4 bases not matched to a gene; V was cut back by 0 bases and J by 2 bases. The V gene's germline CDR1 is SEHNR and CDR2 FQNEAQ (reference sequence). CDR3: CASSLAGRGPYNEQFF. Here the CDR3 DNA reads TGTGCCAGCAGCTTAGCGGGAAGGGGGCCCTACAATGAGCAGTTCTTC.

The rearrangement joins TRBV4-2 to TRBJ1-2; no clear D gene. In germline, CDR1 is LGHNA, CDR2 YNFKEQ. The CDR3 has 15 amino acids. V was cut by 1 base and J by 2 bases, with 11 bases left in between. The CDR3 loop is CASSQVSSGNYGYTF. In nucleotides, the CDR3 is TGTGCCAGCAGCCAAGTTAGTTCCGGGAACTATGGCTACACCTTC.